What follows describes a single TCR beta chain. The target antigen is unknown. TCRdb keeps only in-frame clones here, not all; method: immunoSEQ multiplex PCR. The profile covers over 55,000 clones, with 90% appearing a single time and under 2.5% taken by the ten largest. The data derive from a study of T cells in localized non-small cell lung cancer. Study-wide points: Uninvolved adjacent lung had the highest recorded T cell clonality, with tumor below it. The study sequenced only one region of the tumor. As a result, intratumor heterogeneity could not be excluded and remains possible. Adjacent lung exhibited a median of about 57 among the 100 most abundant tumor clones. Density of T cells in blood, when higher, went with longer overall survival.

The receptor was derived from a woman aged 35-75 years with stage I lung adenocarcinoma. The sample here was peripheral blood, taken before any cancer treatment.

The CDR3 here is CASSERVAGQETQYF. Here the CDR3 DNA reads TGCGCCAGCAGTGAGAGGGTAGCAGGGCAAGAGACCCAGTACTTC. This sequence joins TRBV10-2 and TRBJ2-5; D possibly corresponds to TRBD1 (5 bases). This CDR3 has 15 residues. Per germline, CDR1 WSHSY and CDR2 SAAADI. The V gene lost 2 bases and the J gene lost 2 bases, with 12 bases spanning the gap.